This T cell receptor beta chain was documented in a study of blood T cell repertoires in COVID-19. Clones were sequenced by immunoSEQ multiplex PCR, and TCRdb holds only the in-frame ones, with some missing. The data hold about 180,000 clones, with around 85% observed a single time. The sequencing sample was made of peripheral blood. The clonotype comes from a man in his 70s with active or convalescent COVID-19.

The CDR3 DNA reads as TGTGCCAGCTCACCAAGGGGGCTAGAGACCCAGTACTTC. This encodes CASSPRGLETQYF. This chain links TRBV18 with TRBJ2-5; 7 positions agree with TRBD1. Trimming removed 2 bases from V and 4 bases from J; junction bases left unmatched: 1. The germline V gene encodes CDR1 KGHSH and CDR2 LQKENI. The length of the CDR3 is 13 residues.